A single sample is the source of the 32 T cell receptor beta chains below, sequenced in a study of blood T cell repertoires in COVID-19. Clones were sequenced by immunoSEQ multiplex PCR, and TCRdb holds only the in-frame ones, with some missing. The profile shows 250,000 or so clones, more than 80% of them singletons. The specimen was peripheral blood. All receptors come from a woman in her 30s with active or convalescent COVID-19.

This clone was recorded only once. The rearrangement links TRBV19 to TRBJ1-2; no clear D. This CDR3 comprises 12 residues. Germline CDR1 and CDR2: LNHDA and SQIVND (reference sequence). Trimming pared 4 bases from V and 2 bases from J, leaving 5 bases between. CDR3 coding DNA: TGTGCCAGTAGTACCCTGAACTATGGCTACACCTTC. Residues: CASSTLNYGYTF.

V and J are TRBV5-6 and TRBJ2-3, with unresolved D. This CDR3 has 12 residues. Germline-derived CDR1 and CDR2 are SGHDT and YYEEEE. The V end was cut by 4 bases, the J end by 2 bases, with 5 bases between. In DNA form, the CDR3 reads TGTGCCAGCAGCCCAGACACAGATACGCAGTATTTT. Residues: CASSPDTDTQYF.

The V call is TRBV3-1 (or the pseudogene TRBV3-2), the J call TRBJ2-2, with 9 bases identical to TRBD2. The CDR3 length is 18 residues. Losses at the gene ends were 0 bases for V and 3 bases for J; bases not matched to a gene: 8. Germline V gene lookup returns CDR1 LGHDT and CDR2 YNNKEL (reference sequence). The chain's CDR3 is CASSQDPGLAYDTGELFF. CDR3 coding DNA: TGTGCCAGCAGCCAAGATCCCGGACTAGCGTACGACACCGGGGAGCTGTTTTTT.

The rearrangement links TRBV3-1 (or the pseudogene TRBV3-2) to TRBJ1-2, with 7 bases fitting TRBD1. The CDR3 sequence is 15 residues long. Germline trimming cut 1 base from V and 4 bases from J; bases unmatched to any gene: 6. The germline CDR1 and CDR2 sequences are LGHDT and YNNKEL (reference sequence). This chain's CDR3 is CASSQGTGDFYGYTF. The CDR3 nucleotides are TGTGCCAGCAGCCAAGGGACAGGCGATTTCTATGGCTACACCTTC.

The V gene is TRBV21-1, the J gene TRBJ2-3; the table gives TRBD1 as D, unverified against the DNA. TRBV21-1 is assigned pseudogene status. The CDR3 has 19 amino acids. For the CDR3, the DNA is TGTGCCAGCAGCAAAGCTTATCGGTCGGGACAGGGTTGCACAGATACGCAGTATTTT. It translates to CASSKAYRSGQGCTDTQYF.

This clone has a single count. The rearrangement links TRBV23-1 to TRBJ2-2; D may be TRBD1 (5 bases). TRBV23-1 is noted as an ORF with a role that remains uncertain. This CDR3 spans 15 amino acids. V shed 3 bases and J shed 3 bases, with 11 bases lying between them. The CDR3 region is CASSHRAIDTGELFF. DNA for the CDR3: TGCGCCAGCAGTCACAGGGCGATCGACACCGGGGAGCTGTTTTTT.

The V gene is TRBV20-1, the J gene TRBJ2-7; TRBD2 matches 7 bases. The germline V gene has CDR1 DFQATT and CDR2 SNEGSKA (reference sequence). The CDR3 runs 13 residues. V lost 3 bases to trimming and J lost 7 bases; unmatched junction nucleotides: 9. The CDR3 nucleotides are TGCAGTGCTAGTTTAGCGGGCGGAGGGGAGCAGTACTTC. This gives the protein CSASLAGGGEQYF.

The J gene is TRBJ1-1, the V gene TRBV29-1; TRBD1 matches at 8 bases. V was pared by 7 bases and J by 12 bases, with 10 bases of the junction left unmatched. Germline V lookup: CDR1 SQVTM, CDR2 ANQGSEA. This CDR3 has 11 amino acids. The CDR3 spells CSADGTGHTFF. The CDR3 nucleotides read TGCAGCGCCGACGGGACAGGTCATACTTTCTTT.

This sequence joins TRBV3-1 (or the pseudogene TRBV3-2) and TRBJ2-5, with D possibly TRBD2 on 6 matching bases. V was trimmed by 1 base and J by 3 bases, leaving 21 bases between them. The CDR3 length is 18 residues. Germline V gene sequence: CDR1 LGHDT, CDR2 YNNKEL (reference sequence). DNA for the CDR3: TGTGCCAGCAGCCAAGGAGGATTGGGGGGAACGGGGAAAGAGACCCAGTACTTC. As protein: CASSQGGLGGTGKETQYF.

The genes are TRBV6-5 and TRBJ1-1, with 9 bases fitting TRBD1. Germline V gives CDR1 MNHEY, CDR2 SVGAGI. The V gene end was trimmed by 6 bases and the J gene end by 6 bases; junction bases not matched to a gene: 11. The CDR3 spans 15 residues. CDR3 loop: CASSQGDRALAEAFF. The CDR3 bases are TGTGCCAGCAGCCAAGGGGACAGGGCTTTAGCTGAAGCTTTCTTT.

This clone showed up just once. V is TRBV6-2 or TRBV6-3 and J is TRBJ2-3; TRBD2 might be the D (7 bases). Germline V gives CDR1 MNHEY, CDR2 SVGEGT. This CDR3 region has 16 residues. Trimming removed 5 bases at V and 3 bases at J, with 18 bases between. The CDR3 sequence is CASSPRGLSGTDTQYF. Here the CDR3 DNA reads TGTGCCAGCAGTCCGCGGGGGCTATCGGGGACAGATACGCAGTATTTT.

This rearrangement joins TRBV19 to TRBJ1-5, with D possibly matching TRBD1 (6 bases). Germline loops: CDR1 LNHDA, CDR2 SQIVND (reference sequence). This CDR3 spans 15 amino acids. Trimming left V 0 bases short and J 6 bases short, with 12 bases between. CDR3 in amino acids: CASSIESGGFQPQHF. DNA of the CDR3: TGTGCCAGTAGTATAGAGTCGGGGGGCTTTCAGCCCCAGCATTTT.

The rearrangement uses TRBV10-3 and TRBJ2-7; TRBD1 matches 11 bases. Trimming at V came to 5 bases and at J to 5 bases, leaving 8 bases not matched to a gene. The CDR3 spans 15 residues. Germline V gene sequence: CDR1 ENHRY, CDR2 SYGVKD. The chain's CDR3 is CAISWTGGAAHEQYF. The CDR3 bases are TGTGCCATCAGTTGGACAGGGGGCGCAGCCCACGAGCAGTACTTC.

The V call is TRBV3-1 (or the pseudogene TRBV3-2), the J call TRBJ2-7; D gene ambiguous. The germline gives CDR1 LGHDT, CDR2 YNNKEL (reference sequence). V was clipped by 1 base and J by 5 bases, with 6 bases between them. This CDR3 has 12 residues. CDR3 bases: TGTGCCAGCAGCCAAGGAGACAACGAGCAGTACTTC. Its protein product is CASSQGDNEQYF.

The chain couples TRBV5-6 to TRBJ1-2, with 7 bases identical to TRBD1. This CDR3 is built from 14 residues. J lost 7 bases, V lost 4 bases, and 10 bases had no gene match. CDR1 is SGHDT and CDR2 is YYEEEE in the germline V gene. In DNA form, the CDR3 reads TGTGCCAGCAGCCCGGGGACAGTAGAGGGTGGCTACACCTTC. It translates to CASSPGTVEGGYTF.

CDR3 sequence: CASRSPGGADTQYF. The CDR3 region has the DNA TGTGCCAGCCGCTCACCAGGGGGTGCAGATACGCAGTATTTT. The V call is TRBV5-4, the J call TRBJ2-3, with 7 bases matching TRBD1. The CDR3 extends over 14 amino acids. With V trimmed by 7 bases and J by 4 bases, 9 bases remained unmatched. CDR1 and CDR2 from the germline V gene are SGHNT and YYREEE (reference sequence).

V gene TRBV30 combines with J gene TRBJ1-3; no clear D gene. There are 13 residues in the CDR3. Germline V CDR1 and CDR2: GTSNPN, SVGIG (reference sequence). V lost 5 bases, J lost 0 bases, and 8 bases lay in between. The CDR3 spells CAWDPSSGNTIYF. The CDR3 DNA reads as TGTGCCTGGGATCCTAGCTCTGGAAACACCATATATTTT.

The chain uses TRBV28 and TRBJ1-6, with D possibly matching TRBD1 (6 bases). The CDR3 is 16 amino acids. The V gene lost 7 bases and the J gene lost 7 bases, with 20 bases spanning the gap. From germline, CDR1 is MDHEN and CDR2 SYDVKM. The CDR3 nucleotides are TGTGCCAGCAACCCAACAGGGCCGCTCGGGAATTCACCCCTCCACTTT. This codes for CASNPTGPLGNSPLHF.

This sequence joins TRBV7-3 and TRBJ2-2, with 10 bases lining up with TRBD2. The CDR3 has 16 amino acids. The V segment lost 5 bases and the J segment 7 bases; nucleotides outside the gene matches: 10. CDR1 and CDR2 (germline): SGHTA, FQGTGA. CDR3 coding DNA: TGTGCCAGCAGCCACCAGCGGGGGGGCAGAGGCGGGGAGCTGTTTTTT. Amino acid sequence: CASSHQRGGRGGELFF.

V and J are TRBV5-1 and TRBJ2-7; TRBD1 matches 10 bases. V lost 0 bases, J lost 5 bases, and 8 bases stayed unmatched. CDR3 length equals 16 residues. Germline loops: CDR1 SGHRS, CDR2 YFSETQ. The CDR3 nucleotides are TGCGCCAGCAGCTTGGTGGGACAGGGGTTTTTTAACGAGCAGTACTTC. This translates into CASSLVGQGFFNEQYF.

CDR3 nucleotides: TGTGCCAGCAGCTTGGGGGGGCCCGGGACAGCCTACGAGCAGTACTTC. Translation gives CASSLGGPGTAYEQYF. The chain employs TRBV5-4 and TRBJ2-7; 7 nucleotides align to TRBD1. This CDR3 is built from 16 residues. The germline V gene encodes CDR1 SGHNT and CDR2 YYREEE (reference sequence). The junction had 8 bases not matched to a gene; V was cut back by 0 bases and J by 2 bases.

The chain links TRBV19 to TRBJ1-2; TRBD1 agrees at 9 bases. The CDR3 has 15 amino acids. J was trimmed by 2 bases and V by 4 bases; bases with no gene match: 5. Germline CDR1 LNHDA, CDR2 SQIVND (reference sequence). CDR3 loop: CASSTGQGRNYGYTF. DNA for the CDR3: TGTGCCAGTAGTACGGGACAGGGTCGAAACTATGGCTACACCTTC.

This chain's CDR3 is CASSFGTGNQPQHF. CDR3 sequence (DNA): TGTGCCAGCAGCTTCGGGACAGGCAATCAGCCCCAGCATTTT. The chain recombines TRBV7-9 with TRBJ1-5, with 7 bases lining up with TRBD1. With 3 bases clipped from V and 2 bases from J, the junction kept 1 base outside the gene matches. CDR3 length: 14 amino acids. CDR1 is SEHNR and CDR2 is FQNEAQ in the germline V gene (reference sequence).

The genes are TRBV7-2 and TRBJ1-1; 9 nucleotides match TRBD1. V was pared by 6 bases and J by 3 bases, with 8 bases of the junction left unmatched. Per germline, CDR1 SGHTA and CDR2 FQGNSA. The CDR3 extends over 15 amino acids. CDR3 DNA: TGTGCCAGCAGTCCCGGGACAGGGCCCCACACTGAAGCTTTCTTT. Translated: CASSPGTGPHTEAFF.

The rearrangement links TRBV2 to TRBJ1-4; TRBD1 matches at 7 bases. This CDR3 is 16 amino acids long. The V and J ends lost 5 bases and 0 bases, in that order; junction bases with no gene match: 6. Per germline, CDR1 SNHLY and CDR2 FYNNEI. The CDR3 nucleotides are TGTGCCAGCAGTCGTCAGGGGGGCACAACTAATGAAAAACTGTTTTTT. It encodes CASSRQGGTTNEKLFF. The whole variable domain, remainder taken from reference TRBV2 and TRBJ1-4, is EPEVTQTPSHQVTQMGQEVILRCVPISNHLYFYWYRQILGQKVEFLVSFYNNEISEKSEIFDDQFSVERPDGSNFTLKIRSTKLEDSAMYFCASSRQGGTTNEKLFFGSGTQLSVL.

The chain joins TRBV30 to TRBJ1-2; a weak D match, TRBD1 (6 bases). Trimming took 0 bases from V and 10 from J, leaving 15 bases between them. Germline CDR1 and CDR2: GTSNPN and SVGIG (reference sequence). There are 13 residues in the CDR3. Here the CDR3 DNA reads TGTGCCTGGAGTGTACCAGGGGTGGGGTACTACACCTTC. Translating it yields CAWSVPGVGYYTF.

The chain couples TRBV21-1 to TRBJ1-4; the D call in the table, TRBD1, was not verified against the DNA. TRBV21-1 is listed as a pseudogene. CDR3 size: 18 residues. CDR3 nucleotide sequence: TGTGCCAGCAGCAAAGAAGGGGACAGGGGTGCAACTAATGAAAAACTGTTTTTT. This sequence encodes CASSKEGDRGATNEKLFF.

The chain carries TRBV9 and TRBJ1-3; 7 bases map to TRBD1. The ends lost 3 bases at V and 2 bases at J; junction bases unmatched: 2. CDR3 size: 14 residues. The germline V gene has CDR1 SGDLS and CDR2 YYNGEE. The CDR3 loop reads CASSAGTAGNTIYF. CDR3 bases: TGTGCCAGCAGCGCCGGGACAGCTGGAAACACCATATATTTT.

The V call is TRBV5-3, the J call TRBJ2-7, with 14 bases matching TRBD2. TRBV5-3 is flagged as an ORF with uncertain function. The CDR3 loop spans 18 amino acids. J was trimmed by 4 bases and V by 4 bases; bases with no gene match: 13. The DNA for the CDR3 is TGTGCCAGAAGCCCATGGACTAGCGGGGGGCCTGAGCGGTACGAGCAGTACTTC. As protein: CARSPWTSGGPERYEQYF.

This clone has only a few counts. The V call is TRBV14, the J call TRBJ2-3; tentatively, D is TRBD1 (6 bases). Trimming took off 0 bases at V and 4 bases at J, with 11 bases between the two ends. The CDR3 has 15 residues. Germline V gene data show CDR1 as SGHDN and CDR2 as FVKESK. CDR3 nucleotide sequence: TGTGCCAGCAGCCAAGATAACAGGGCCGCAGATACGCAGTATTTT. As protein: CASSQDNRAADTQYF.

The chain has TRBV28 and TRBJ2-3; 10 bases agree with TRBD1. Trimming cost V 5 bases and J 2 bases; bases outside gene matches: 7. The CDR3 consists of 16 residues. Per germline, CDR1 MDHEN and CDR2 SYDVKM. Here the CDR3 DNA reads TGTGCCAGCAGTCCACCGACAGGGGGCCTCACAGATACGCAGTATTTT. It is translated as CASSPPTGGLTDTQYF.

V gene TRBV6-5 combines with J gene TRBJ1-1; 8 nucleotides line up with TRBD1. The ends lost 5 bases at V and 7 bases at J; junction bases unmatched: 3. The CDR3 has 12 residues. The germline CDR1 and CDR2 sequences are MNHEY and SVGAGI. The CDR3 region is CASSRQGIEAFF. CDR3 in DNA: TGTGCCAGCAGTAGACAGGGGATTGAAGCTTTCTTT.